Below are 11 T cell receptor beta chains sequenced from a single sample in a study of blood T cell repertoires in COVID-19. TCRdb keeps only in-frame clones here, not all; method: immunoSEQ multiplex PCR. The table has under 200,000 clones, roughly 73% seen once. The sequencing sample was made of peripheral blood. Receptors originate from a man aged 65-85 years with acute or convalescent COVID-19.

The rearrangement joins TRBV28 to TRBJ2-1; 8 nucleotides align to TRBD2. This CDR3 is built from 13 residues. CDR1 and CDR2 (germline): MDHEN, SYDVKM. The V and J ends lost 10 bases and 8 bases, in that order; junction bases with no gene match: 10. CDR3 sequence (DNA): TGTGCCAAATTAGCGGGACGCCAAGATGAGCAGTTCTTC. It is translated as CAKLAGRQDEQFF.

The sample holds a few counts of this clone. The chain is built from TRBV2 and TRBJ2-5; 9 positions agree with TRBD2. The junction had 12 bases not matched to a gene; V was cut back by 2 bases and J by 2 bases. Germline CDR1 and CDR2: SNHLY and FYNNEI. This CDR3 has 18 amino acids. The CDR3: CASSEFFGTSPKQETQYF. DNA of the CDR3: TGTGCCAGCAGTGAATTTTTTGGGACTAGCCCAAAGCAAGAGACCCAGTACTTC. The full variable domain, rest sourced from reference TRBV2 and TRBJ2-5, is EPEVTQTPSHQVTQMGQEVILRCVPISNHLYFYWYRQILGQKVEFLVSFYNNEISEKSEIFDDQFSVERPDGSNFTLKIRSTKLEDSAMYFCASSEFFGTSPKQETQYFGPGTRLLVL.

The genes are TRBV7-2 and TRBJ2-1; TRBD2 agrees at 11 bases. The germline V gene has CDR1 SGHTA and CDR2 FQGNSA. Trimming removed 2 bases from V and 3 bases from J; junction bases left unmatched: 9. This CDR3 is built from 18 residues. CDR3 protein: CASSLSLAGATSYNEQFF. CDR3 DNA: TGTGCCAGCAGCTTATCACTAGCGGGAGCAACGAGCTACAATGAGCAGTTCTTC.

V is TRBV10-3 and J is TRBJ1-5; 7 bases are shared with TRBD1. Germline CDR1 ENHRY, CDR2 SYGVKD. V lost 3 bases, J lost 7 bases, and 9 bases stayed unmatched. This CDR3 contains 15 residues. As DNA, the CDR3 is TGTGCCATCAGTGATGGTGGGGGCAGGGGGCAGCCCCAGCATTTT. Its translation is CAISDGGGRGQPQHF.

This clone was seen a single time. This chain connects TRBV6-5 to TRBJ1-3; D gene unclear. CDR1 is MNHEY, CDR2 SVGAGI, per germline. Trimming removed 6 bases from V and 2 bases from J, with 2 bases in between. The CDR3 length is 11 residues. The CDR3 reads CASSTGNTIYF. Here the CDR3 DNA reads TGTGCCAGCAGCACTGGAAACACCATATATTTT.

V is TRBV10-1 and J is TRBJ2-5; 11 bases line up with TRBD2. The V gene's germline CDR1 is WNHNN and CDR2 SYGVQD (reference sequence). The CDR3 spans 14 residues. V was clipped by 6 bases and J by 5 bases; unmatched bases: 5. The CDR3 sequence: CASSSGLAAETQYF. CDR3 nucleotides: TGCGCCAGCAGCTCGGGACTAGCGGCCGAGACCCAGTACTTC.

The genes are TRBV28 and TRBJ2-7; D is ambiguous. CDR3 length: 13 amino acids. Per germline, CDR1 MDHEN and CDR2 SYDVKM. The V and J ends lost 8 bases and 8 bases respectively, with 19 bases between them. CDR3 DNA: TGTGCCAGCCCCGACCCCTCTACGAGGAAGCAGTACTTC. Translating it yields CASPDPSTRKQYF.

This chain connects TRBV19 to TRBJ1-1; TRBD1 is a possible D gene (5 bases). Germline V gene sequence: CDR1 LNHDA, CDR2 SQIVND (reference sequence). The CDR3 is 15 amino acids. V was pared by 5 bases and J by 6 bases, with 19 bases between. CDR3 coding DNA: TGTGCCAGTAGTCATGCGGAGGGGATTTCTCCTGAAGCTTTCTTT. Its protein product is CASSHAEGISPEAFF.

This clone was picked up one time. The CDR3 coding sequence is TGTGCCAGCAGCTTAGCTCCAGATCCCAATTCACCCCTCCACTTT. Its protein product is CASSLAPDPNSPLHF. The chain has TRBV7-8 and TRBJ1-6; D remains unclear. This CDR3 comprises 15 residues. Looked up from germline, CDR1 is SGHVS and CDR2 is FQNEAQ. The ends were cut back, 0 bases at V and 7 bases at J, with 10 bases in the middle.

The chain joins TRBV6-5 to TRBJ1-5; perhaps TRBD1 as D (6 bases). The V end lost 7 bases, the J end lost 3 bases, and 13 bases lay between the germline ends. The CDR3 totals 14 residues. Germline V gene sequence: CDR1 MNHEY, CDR2 SVGAGI. Here the CDR3 reads CASKWGGTNQPQHF. For the CDR3, the DNA is TGTGCCAGCAAGTGGGGGGGCACCAATCAGCCCCAGCATTTT.

This sequence joins TRBV5-5 and TRBJ1-2; 9 bases match TRBD1. This CDR3 is built from 13 residues. Trimming at V came to 4 bases and at J to 6 bases, leaving 4 bases not matched to a gene. CDR1 is SGHKS and CDR2 is YYEKEE in the germline V gene (reference sequence). In nucleotides, the CDR3 is TGTGCCAGCAGCCGGACAGGGGTTAATGGCTACACCTTC. This codes for CASSRTGVNGYTF.